A single sample gave rise to the 8 T cell receptor beta chains below, sequenced in a study of T cell repertoires in cytomegalovirus infection. Antigens of these TCRs are unknown. TCRdb reprocessed the reads via MiXCR and lists one record per CDR3 protein. The table records about 500,000 distinct CDR3 sequences, 30% to 35% of them present only once. The sequencing used cultured PBMCs, collected from culture after CMV antigen stimulation. All receptors come from a human donor in good health (CMV status not recorded). Some clones in this sample may be carry-over from other donors' samples.

There are a few counts of this clonotype. This chain connects TRBV19 to TRBJ2-1, with a tentative D call TRBD1 (5 bases). The CDR3 loop spans 13 amino acids. V lost 10 bases and J 5 bases, leaving 15 bases between the germline ends. CDR1 is LNHDA and CDR2 is SQIVND in the germline V gene (reference sequence). CDR3 sequence (DNA): TGTGCCACTAACAGGTTCGACCACAATGAGCAGTTCTTC. Residues: CATNRFDHNEQFF.

This chain connects TRBV19 to TRBJ1-2, with unresolved D. CDR3 length: 16 amino acids. CDR1 LNHDA and CDR2 SQIVND come from the germline V gene (reference sequence). Trimming shortened V by 1 base and J by 7 bases, and 19 bases separated the two germline ends. Written as DNA, the CDR3 is TGTGCCAGTAGTATAGCCCCGGTTGCCGACTTGGGTGGCTACACCTTC. Protein product: CASSIAPVADLGGYTF.

The V gene is TRBV6-8, the J gene TRBJ1-1; 7 nucleotides align to TRBD1. Germline V gives CDR1 MNHGY, CDR2 SAAAGT. Germline trimming cut 6 bases from V and 5 bases from J; bases unmatched to any gene: 15. This CDR3 has 16 amino acids. The CDR3 is CASRSLLQGLTTEAFF. The DNA for the CDR3 is TGTGCCAGCAGATCACTTCTACAGGGGTTGACGACTGAAGCTTTCTTT.

In DNA form, the CDR3 reads TGTGCCAGTAGCATTACCGCCCCGGCTAGCGGGGGCCATGAGCAGTTCTTC. It translates to CASSITAPASGGHEQFF. This chain links TRBV19 with TRBJ2-1, with TRBD2 matching over 10 bases. The CDR3 totals 17 residues. Germline V gives CDR1 LNHDA, CDR2 SQIVND (reference sequence). Germline trimming cut 6 bases from V and 8 bases from J; bases unmatched to any gene: 16.

There are a few counts of this clonotype. This rearrangement joins TRBV7-2 to TRBJ2-3, with TRBD2 identical over 11 bases. J was trimmed by 3 bases and V by 5 bases; bases with no gene match: 7. This CDR3 comprises 16 residues. The germline CDR1 and CDR2 sequences are SGHTA and FQGNSA. As DNA, the CDR3 is TGTGCCAGCAGCACAGGGGCTAGCGGGAGGACAGATACGCAGTATTTT. Its protein product is CASSTGASGRTDTQYF.

This clonotype appeared a few times. The rearrangement joins TRBV6-5 to TRBJ2-1; 9 bases are shared with TRBD2. Germline lookup yields CDR1 MNHEY and CDR2 SVGAGI. After removal of 0 bases from V and 2 bases from J, the junction contained 8 bases not matched to a gene. The CDR3 runs to 18 residues. The CDR3: CASSYSMSAGGAYNEQFF. The CDR3 DNA reads as TGTGCCAGCAGTTACTCGATGAGTGCGGGAGGGGCCTACAATGAGCAGTTCTTC.

This clonotype was observed a handful of times. CDR3 protein: CATSNGRGGNTEAFF. The DNA for the CDR3 is TGTGCCACCAGCAATGGACGAGGTGGGAACACTGAAGCTTTCTTT. The chain links TRBV15 to TRBJ1-1; D unresolved. Germline V CDR1 and CDR2: LNHNV, YYDKDF (reference sequence). V shed 4 bases and J shed 1 base, with 13 bases lying between them. The CDR3 covers 15 residues.

The chain carries TRBV5-1 and TRBJ2-1; 11 bases fit TRBD2. This CDR3 contains 15 residues. V gave up 4 bases and J gave up 5 bases; unmatched junction bases: 5. CDR1 is SGHRS, CDR2 YFSETQ, per germline. Here the CDR3 DNA reads TGCGCCAGCAGCCCGGTGACTAGCGGGAACAATGAGCAGTTCTTC. Protein sequence: CASSPVTSGNNEQFF.